This passage covers 30 T cell receptor beta chains from one sample sequenced in a study of T cells in narcolepsy. Clones were sequenced by immunoSEQ multiplex PCR, and TCRdb holds only the in-frame ones, with some missing. The data show 25,000 to 35,000 clones, around 78% seen once. Source material: CD45RA- memory CD4+ T cells from PBMCs. The receptor set was obtained from a human donor with narcolepsy.

The chain carries TRBV30 and TRBJ2-7; the match to TRBD2 covers 12 bases. The CDR3 contains 15 residues. Germline V gives CDR1 GTSNPN, CDR2 SVGIG (reference sequence). V gave up 3 bases and J gave up 6 bases; unmatched junction bases: 9. Here the CDR3 DNA reads TGTGCCTGGAGAGCTAGCGGGAGGGGTACGGGCGAGCAGTACTTC. Translation: CAWRASGRGTGEQYF.

A few counts support this clone. V usage is TRBV10-2 and J usage is TRBJ1-1, with D hard to call. CDR3 length equals 13 residues. V lost 7 bases and J lost 1, with 10 bases in between. Germline assignment: CDR1 WSHSY and CDR2 SAAADI. CDR3 protein: CASKKGRNTEAFF. The DNA of the CDR3 is TGCGCCAGCAAGAAGGGCCGGAACACTGAAGCTTTCTTT.

The CDR3 loop is CASSSGVAGELFF. CDR3 sequence (DNA): TGTGCCAGCAGTTCGGGGGTAGCCGGGGAGCTGTTTTTT. V gene TRBV6-1 combines with J gene TRBJ2-2; tentatively, D is TRBD2 (6 bases). Germline loops: CDR1 MNHNS, CDR2 SASEGT. The CDR3 runs to 13 residues. V dropped 5 bases and J dropped 6 bases, with 10 bases sitting between them.

The table lists this clone with a few counts. V is TRBV6-1 and J is TRBJ1-3, with 8 bases identical to TRBD1. Germline CDR1 reads MNHNS; CDR2 reads SASEGT. V shed 4 bases, J shed 0 bases, and the junction held 5 bases outside the gene matches. This CDR3 is 16 amino acids long. This CDR3 reads CASSGPDRGSGNTIYF. The CDR3 DNA reads TGTGCCAGCAGTGGACCAGACAGGGGCTCTGGAAACACCATATATTTT.

The V call is TRBV10-2, the J call TRBJ1-2; 7 nucleotides align to TRBD1. The length of the CDR3 is 14 residues. CDR1 is WSHSY and CDR2 is SAAADI in the germline V gene. Germline trimming cut 6 bases from V and 5 bases from J; bases unmatched to any gene: 9. This chain's CDR3 is CASRETGRSYGYTF. For the CDR3, the DNA is TGCGCCAGCAGAGAGACAGGGCGATCATATGGCTACACCTTC.

The V call is TRBV10-2, the J call TRBJ2-3, with D uncertain. With 7 bases removed from V and 4 bases from J, the gap between germline ends came to 9 bases. CDR1 is WSHSY, CDR2 SAAADI, per germline. CDR3 length equals 12 residues. The CDR3 sequence: CASNGGADTQYF. The CDR3 region has the DNA TGCGCCAGCAACGGTGGGGCAGATACGCAGTATTTT.

This sequence joins TRBV6-5 and TRBJ2-5, with TRBD2 as a possible D gene (6 bases). The CDR3 totals 15 residues. V lost 6 bases and J lost 5, with 19 bases in between. The V gene's germline CDR1 is MNHEY and CDR2 SVGAGI. CDR3 amino acids: CASSGGLGTGETQYF. Here the CDR3 DNA reads TGTGCCAGCAGCGGAGGGCTCGGGACTGGGGAGACCCAGTACTTC.

V usage is TRBV5-1 and J usage is TRBJ1-1; TRBD1 aligns across 8 bases. CDR1 is SGHRS and CDR2 is YFSETQ in the germline V gene. V lost 3 bases and J lost 10; bases outside the gene matches: 11. There are 14 residues in the CDR3. Written as DNA, the CDR3 is TGCGCCAGCAGCTCAACGACAGGGGAAGGGGCAGCTTTCTTT. Amino acid sequence: CASSSTTGEGAAFF.

This rearrangement joins TRBV14 to TRBJ2-1; 12 nucleotides line up with TRBD2. The CDR3 is 17 amino acids. V trimming: 3 bases; J trimming: 7 bases; junction bases outside the gene matches: 10. Germline V gene lookup returns CDR1 SGHDN and CDR2 FVKESK. Here the CDR3 reads CASSHRFLAGGKNEQFF. The CDR3 nucleotides read TGTGCCAGCAGCCACAGATTCCTAGCGGGAGGGAAAAATGAGCAGTTCTTC.

V is TRBV9 and J is TRBJ2-1; D is unclear. From germline, CDR1 is SGDLS and CDR2 YYNGEE. V lost 1 base and J 8 bases, leaving 16 bases between the germline ends. The CDR3 runs 15 residues. The CDR3 region is CASSVLGSFTDEQFF. The CDR3 nucleotides read TGTGCCAGCAGCGTACTTGGCTCCTTCACCGATGAGCAGTTCTTC.

The chain links TRBV6-5 to TRBJ2-2; D perhaps matches TRBD2 (6 bases). CDR3 length: 14 amino acids. Deletions cut 6 bases from V and 1 base from J, with 9 bases between. Germline V gene data show CDR1 as MNHEY and CDR2 as SVGAGI. Here the CDR3 reads CASRVSGNTGELFF. The CDR3 bases are TGTGCCAGCAGGGTTAGCGGGAACACCGGGGAGCTGTTTTTT.

CDR3 in amino acids: CASGNRDFPYEQYF. For the CDR3, the DNA is TGTGCCAGCGGAAACAGGGATTTTCCCTACGAGCAGTACTTC. This chain joins TRBV6-5 and TRBJ2-7; maybe TRBD1 (6 bases). Germline CDR1 is MNHEY and CDR2 is SVGAGI. The CDR3 has 14 amino acids. V lost 8 bases to trimming and J lost 2 bases, with 16 bases between them.

This clone was observed a handful of times. The chain couples TRBV12-5 to TRBJ2-3; TRBD2 is a possible D gene (5 bases). The CDR3 spans 14 residues. The germline gives CDR1 LGHNT, CDR2 FRNRAP. Trimming removed 2 bases at V and 5 bases at J, with 11 bases between. CDR3 protein: CASGLKRSGDTQYF. Here the CDR3 DNA reads TGTGCTAGTGGTTTGAAACGGAGCGGAGATACGCAGTATTTT.

The chain joins TRBV6-5 to TRBJ2-7; 7 nucleotides line up with TRBD1. The CDR3 spans 14 residues. V shed 5 bases, J shed 2 bases, and the junction held 6 bases outside the gene matches. Germline lookup yields CDR1 MNHEY and CDR2 SVGAGI. CDR3: CASSTGAGAYEQYF. As DNA, the CDR3 is TGTGCCAGCAGTACAGGGGCCGGAGCCTACGAGCAGTACTTC.

The chain carries TRBV10-2 and TRBJ1-2; no clear D. The germline V gene encodes CDR1 WSHSY and CDR2 SAAADI. The CDR3 runs to 13 residues. Trimming shortened V by 6 bases and J by 3 bases, and 11 bases separated the two germline ends. The CDR3 nucleotides are TGCGCCAGCAGCCCGGGGAGGGACTATGGCTACACCTTC. This sequence encodes CASSPGRDYGYTF.

This clone appeared once. This chain links TRBV4-1 with TRBJ2-2; 10 nucleotides match TRBD2. V was clipped by 2 bases and J by 4 bases; unmatched bases: 4. The CDR3 covers 16 residues. Germline-derived CDR1 and CDR2 are MGHRA and YSYEKL. CDR3 residues: CASSQRASGGTGELFF. Written as DNA, the CDR3 is TGCGCCAGCAGCCAAAGGGCTAGCGGGGGCACCGGGGAGCTGTTTTTT.

This chain uses TRBV6-5 with TRBJ1-2; no clear D gene. This CDR3 has 14 amino acids. The germline V gene encodes CDR1 MNHEY and CDR2 SVGAGI. V was pared by 7 bases and J by 2 bases, with 14 bases between. CDR3 sequence (DNA): TGTGCCAGCAAGTTAGAGGCGGGCAACTATGGCTACACCTTC. Protein product: CASKLEAGNYGYTF.

The rearrangement links TRBV19 to TRBJ1-1; the D is unclear. The CDR3 extends over 16 amino acids. The germline V and J ends were trimmed by 0 bases and 6 bases, with 17 bases remaining between them. Germline CDR1 reads LNHDA; CDR2 reads SQIVND (reference sequence). CDR3 region: CASSIDGGFGSAEAFF. In nucleotides, the CDR3 is TGTGCCAGTAGTATAGATGGAGGATTCGGTAGCGCTGAAGCTTTCTTT.

The genes are TRBV29-1 and TRBJ1-1, with 7 bases matching TRBD1. Germline CDR1 SQVTM, CDR2 ANQGSEA. Trimming cost V 7 bases and J 11 bases; bases outside gene matches: 10. CDR3 length: 11 residues. Here the CDR3 DNA reads TGCAGCGCACTTAGAGGGGGCGGGGCTTTCTTT. Translated: CSALRGGGAFF. The full variable domain, with the rest looked up from reference TRBV29-1 and TRBJ1-1, is SAVISQKPSRDICQRGTSLTIQCQVDSQVTMMFWYRQQPGQSLTLIATANQGSEATYESGFVIDKFPISRPNLTFSTLTVSNMSPEDSSIYLCSALRGGGAFFGQGTRLTVV.

The V gene is TRBV18, the J gene TRBJ1-1; 8 bases are a match to TRBD1. The CDR3 extends over 14 amino acids. The V gene's germline CDR1 is KGHSH and CDR2 LQKENI. With 6 bases clipped from V and 2 bases from J, the junction kept 5 bases outside the gene matches. This chain's CDR3 is CASSLQGVNTEAFF. The CDR3 DNA reads TGTGCCAGCTCCCTACAGGGGGTTAACACTGAAGCTTTCTTT.

A few counts support this clone. The V call is TRBV4-1, the J call TRBJ1-6; D might be TRBD1 (6 bases). The CDR3 is 17 amino acids. The germline V gene has CDR1 MGHRA and CDR2 YSYEKL. Trimming took 0 bases from V and 6 from J, leaving 15 bases between them. CDR3 nucleotide sequence: TGCGCCAGCAGCCAAGATTGGGATAGGGGGGGTAATTCACCCCTCCACTTT. Its translation: CASSQDWDRGGNSPLHF.

The rearrangement links TRBV9 to TRBJ2-3; 7 bases are a match to TRBD2. This CDR3 region has 15 residues. V shed 4 bases, J shed 4 bases, and the junction held 9 bases outside the gene matches. From germline, CDR1 is SGDLS and CDR2 YYNGEE. The CDR3 reads CASSLATGGADTQYF. DNA for the CDR3: TGTGCCAGCAGCCTAGCGACGGGAGGCGCAGATACGCAGTATTTT.

In DNA form, the CDR3 reads TGTGCCAGTAGTATAGAAAGTGGACCTGGAAACACCATATATTTT. The encoded protein is CASSIESGPGNTIYF. The rearrangement uses TRBV19 and TRBJ1-3, with unresolved D. Germline V CDR1 and CDR2: LNHDA, SQIVND (reference sequence). CDR3 length: 15 residues. Trimming removed 0 bases from V and 2 bases from J, with 8 bases in between.

This clone was observed a single time. This chain uses TRBV6-5 with TRBJ2-5; a possible D gene is TRBD1 (5 bases). Deletions cut 6 bases from V and 2 bases from J, with 7 bases between. CDR1 and CDR2 (germline): MNHEY, SVGAGI. This CDR3 contains 12 residues. The CDR3 nucleotides are TGTGCCAGCAGCGGACATCAAGAGACCCAGTACTTC. This codes for CASSGHQETQYF.

The chain couples TRBV21-1 to TRBJ1-6; TRBD1, the D gene given by the table, was not confirmed from the DNA. TRBV21-1 is assigned pseudogene status. CDR3 size: 16 residues. This CDR3 is CASSLVGHRGDSPLHF. The CDR3 coding sequence is TGTGCCAGCAGCCTAGTCGGCCACAGGGGAGACTCACCCCTCCACTTT.

V usage is TRBV5-1 and J usage is TRBJ2-1; no definite D call. V lost 1 base to trimming and J lost 9 bases, with 11 bases between them. This CDR3 is built from 13 residues. Germline assignment: CDR1 SGHRS and CDR2 YFSETQ. The CDR3, as DNA: TGCGCCAGCAGCTTGATGTTGGCTGGTGAGCAGTTCTTC. Amino acids: CASSLMLAGEQFF.

This sequence joins TRBV6-1 and TRBJ2-2, with TRBD1 matching over 8 bases. V dropped 3 bases and J dropped 7; count of bases not matched to a gene: 4. The CDR3 has 14 residues. Germline V CDR1 and CDR2: MNHNS, SASEGT. The CDR3 DNA is TGTGCCAGCAGTGATAGACAGGGGTACGGGGAGCTGTTTTTT. Translated: CASSDRQGYGELFF.

V is TRBV30 and J is TRBJ1-2; D remains ambiguous. The germline V and J ends were trimmed by 2 bases and 7 bases, with 8 bases remaining between them. Germline values: CDR1 GTSNPN, CDR2 SVGIG (reference sequence). The CDR3 has 11 residues. CDR3: CAWSSSGGYTF. The CDR3, as DNA: TGTGCCTGGAGTTCTTCGGGTGGCTACACCTTC.

The chain joins TRBV6-1 to TRBJ2-6; possible D gene TRBD2, 5 bases. V was clipped by 7 bases and J by 0 bases, with 10 bases between them. CDR3 length equals 15 residues. CDR1 and CDR2 (germline): MNHNS, SASEGT. Here the CDR3 reads CASTREGSGANVLTF. DNA of the CDR3: TGTGCCAGCACGAGAGAGGGCTCTGGGGCCAACGTCCTGACTTTC.

The V gene is TRBV27, the J gene TRBJ2-7, with D uncertain. Germline CDR1 and CDR2: MNHEY and SMNVEV (reference sequence). Trimming pared 1 base from V and 0 bases from J, leaving 7 bases between. This CDR3 is 14 amino acids long. This CDR3 is CASSLLSDSYEQYF. The CDR3 DNA reads as TGTGCCAGCAGTTTATTATCTGACTCCTACGAGCAGTACTTC.